This T cell receptor beta chain was sequenced during a study of beta chain features in type 1 diabetes. Study-level background: In age, gender and cell yields, patients were similar to healthy donors.

As concerns this clone: Its target is unknown.

The CDR3 is 15 residues long. V gave up 6 bases and J gave up 2 bases; unmatched junction bases: 7. Germline CDR1 reads SGHVS; CDR2 reads FQNEAQ. The study, taken as a whole, reports: All four CD4+ subsets from Type 1 diabetes patients carried moderately but significantly shorter TCRB CDR3s. A potential PCR bias toward shorter templates would be equal in patient and control samples.

CD4+ naive, central memory, regulatory and stem cell-like memory subsets were isolated by sorting on CD45RO/CCR7/CD25/CD127/CD95/CD27. All of the isolated RNA was reverse transcribed, so expressed TCRB transcripts were sequenced. TCRdb keeps only in-frame clones here, not all; method: immunoSEQ multiplex PCR. This sample yields fewer than 250,000 clones, of which roughly two thirds are seen a single time; 0.053% belongs to the top ten. The sample was naive CD4+ T cells from blood. The chain couples TRBV7-8 to TRBJ2-5, with 9 nucleotides matching TRBD1. The receptor was isolated from a man aged 30-40 years in good health. The CDR3 reads CASSRTGVSQETQYF. Written as DNA, the CDR3 is TGTGCCAGCAGTCGGACAGGGGTCTCTCAAGAGACCCAGTACTTC.